Below are 24 T cell receptor beta chains sequenced from a single sample in a study of blood T cell repertoires in COVID-19. The data were produced by immunoSEQ multiplex PCR, yet TCRdb's version contains in-frame clones alone and is incomplete. The sample has approximately 300,000 clones; about 88% are singletons. Sample: peripheral blood. These receptors were obtained from a woman under 40 with COVID-19, enrolled during active disease.

This clone was detected a few times. This chain joins TRBV4-1 and TRBJ2-2; maybe TRBD1 (7 bases). The CDR3 is made up of 14 amino acids. Looked up from germline, CDR1 is MGHRA and CDR2 is YSYEKL. V shed 4 bases and J shed 9 bases, with 15 bases lying between them. This CDR3 reads CASSLDREDRELFF. The CDR3 nucleotides read TGCGCCAGCAGCCTCGACAGGGAGGACCGGGAGCTGTTTTTT.

This chain joins TRBV4-1 and TRBJ1-5; the match to TRBD1 covers 7 bases. In germline, CDR1 is MGHRA, CDR2 YSYEKL. V dropped 4 bases and J dropped 5; count of bases not matched to a gene: 2. The length of the CDR3 is 13 residues. In DNA form, the CDR3 reads TGCGCCAGCAGCCGGGACAGAGATCAGCCCCAGCATTTT. The encoded protein is CASSRDRDQPQHF.

The chain carries TRBV7-8 and TRBJ2-7, with 8 bases fitting TRBD2. J lost 2 bases, V lost 1 base, and 7 bases had no gene match. The CDR3 has 16 residues. In germline, CDR1 is SGHVS, CDR2 FQNEAQ. The CDR3 DNA reads TGTGCCAGCAGCTTAGGGCGAGGCGGGAGGACCTACGAGCAGTACTTC. This encodes CASSLGRGGRTYEQYF.

The rearrangement joins TRBV18 to TRBJ1-1; D perhaps matches TRBD1 (6 bases). Germline V gene data show CDR1 as KGHSH and CDR2 as LQKENI. The CDR3 is 14 residues long. Trimming shortened V by 8 bases and J by 6 bases, and 19 bases separated the two germline ends. The CDR3 DNA sequence: TGTGCCAGCACCCCGGGCAGGGGAACACCTGAAGCTTTCTTT. Amino acids: CASTPGRGTPEAFF.

This sequence joins TRBV24-1 and TRBJ1-1; 9 nucleotides match TRBD1. Germline V CDR1 and CDR2: KGHDR, SFDVKD. V trimming: 3 bases; J trimming: 6 bases; junction bases outside the gene matches: 10. This CDR3 spans 16 amino acids. The CDR3 sequence is CATSDGTGWGSAEAFF. The CDR3 DNA reads TGTGCCACCAGTGATGGGACAGGGTGGGGCTCGGCTGAAGCTTTCTTT.

The V gene is TRBV4-3, the J gene TRBJ1-5; 7 nucleotides match TRBD1. Unmatched junction bases numbered 6, after V lost 4 bases and J lost 6 bases. The germline gives CDR1 LGHNA, CDR2 YSLEER. CDR3 length: 14 amino acids. The CDR3 spells CASSPDRAAQPQHF. The CDR3, as DNA: TGCGCCAGCAGCCCCGACAGGGCGGCTCAGCCCCAGCATTTT.

DNA of the CDR3: TGCGCCAGCGGGGCCGGCACAGGGAGTGGCTACACCTTC. Translation gives CASGAGTGSGYTF. V usage is TRBV10-2 and J usage is TRBJ1-2; maybe TRBD1 (6 bases). The CDR3 has 13 amino acids. V dropped 8 bases and J dropped 7 bases, with 17 bases sitting between them. CDR1 and CDR2 from the germline V gene are WSHSY and SAAADI.

The V and J genes are TRBV28 and TRBJ2-3; D gene ambiguous. Looked up from germline, CDR1 is MDHEN and CDR2 is SYDVKM. V gave up 1 base and J gave up 4 bases, with 9 bases separating them. The CDR3 sequence is 14 residues long. The CDR3, as DNA: TGTGCCAGCAGTTTATCCACTGTCCCAGATACGCAGTATTTT. Its protein is CASSLSTVPDTQYF.

The chain links TRBV4-3 to TRBJ1-6; D not certain. This CDR3 contains 13 residues. V gave up 3 bases and J gave up 10 bases, with 10 bases separating them. The germline V gene has CDR1 LGHNA and CDR2 YSLEER. This chain's CDR3 is CASSQGAGSPLHF. CDR3 nucleotides: TGCGCCAGCAGCCAGGGCGCTGGGTCACCCCTCCACTTT.

V usage is TRBV5-1 and J usage is TRBJ2-5; a possible D gene is TRBD2 (6 bases). CDR3 length equals 14 residues. V was cut by 6 bases and J by 2 bases, with 14 bases left in between. Germline CDR1 is SGHRS and CDR2 is YFSETQ. The CDR3 loop is CASKIEAGQETQYF. Written as DNA, the CDR3 is TGCGCCAGCAAAATCGAGGCGGGACAAGAGACCCAGTACTTC.

V and J are TRBV11-2 and TRBJ2-3; the match to TRBD2 covers 11 bases. The CDR3 is 18 amino acids. The V segment lost 3 bases and the J segment 0 bases; nucleotides outside the gene matches: 8. Per germline, CDR1 SGHAT and CDR2 FQNNGV. The CDR3 sequence is CASSFRGTSGRSTDTQYF. The CDR3 DNA follows: TGTGCCAGCAGCTTTAGGGGGACTAGCGGAAGAAGCACAGATACGCAGTATTTT.

The chain is built from TRBV28 and TRBJ2-7; 7 positions match TRBD2. The CDR3 consists of 13 residues. CDR1 MDHEN and CDR2 SYDVKM come from the germline V gene. The junction had 5 bases not matched to a gene; V was cut back by 6 bases and J by 3 bases. CDR3 in amino acids: CASSRWEGYEQYF. CDR3 DNA: TGTGCCAGCAGCCGATGGGAGGGCTACGAGCAGTACTTC.

This clone has only a few counts. V and J are TRBV7-2 and TRBJ1-5, with D maybe TRBD1 (5 bases). The CDR3 extends over 14 amino acids. The V end lost 3 bases, the J end lost 6 bases, and 12 bases lay between the germline ends. CDR1 is SGHTA, CDR2 FQGNSA, per germline. CDR3 nucleotide sequence: TGTGCCAGCAGCTTTTCGCTGGGGCCTCAGCCCCAGCATTTT. Translation: CASSFSLGPQPQHF.

The rearrangement joins TRBV5-4 to TRBJ2-7; 12 nucleotides align to TRBD1. Germline CDR1 and CDR2: SGHNT and YYREEE (reference sequence). This CDR3 is built from 15 residues. After removal of 4 bases from V and 7 bases from J, the junction contained 9 bases not matched to a gene. The CDR3, as DNA: TGTGCCAGCAGCACGGGACAGGGGGCCTACGGGGAGCAGTACTTC. Translating it yields CASSTGQGAYGEQYF.

The rearrangement joins TRBV6-1 to TRBJ2-7; D gene uncertain. CDR1 is MNHNS and CDR2 is SASEGT in the germline V gene. V lost 0 bases and J lost 4, with 7 bases in between. The CDR3 spans 13 residues. CDR3 region: CASSEAAGYEQYF. CDR3 nucleotide sequence: TGTGCCAGCAGTGAAGCCGCCGGGTACGAGCAGTACTTC.

V and J are TRBV7-6 and TRBJ1-6; D unresolved. Germline V gene sequence: CDR1 SGHVS, CDR2 FNYEAQ. The V and J ends lost 0 bases and 7 bases respectively, with 13 bases between them. This CDR3 contains 16 residues. CDR3 sequence (DNA): TGTGCCAGCAGCTTAGCGTCCGGGCGAGGGAATTCACCCCTCCACTTT. Its protein product is CASSLASGRGNSPLHF.

The chain recombines TRBV15 with TRBJ1-5, with D perhaps matching TRBD1 (6 bases). Germline lookup yields CDR1 LNHNV and CDR2 YYDKDF (reference sequence). The CDR3 loop spans 17 amino acids. V lost 2 bases, J lost 0 bases, and 14 bases lay in between. CDR3 loop: CATSRLKNRDSNQPQHF. The CDR3 bases are TGTGCCACCAGCAGACTTAAAAACAGGGATAGCAATCAGCCCCAGCATTTT.

The rearrangement joins TRBV20-1 to TRBJ2-7; D is ambiguous. Between the trimmed V and J ends, which lost 3 bases and 0 bases, there was a span of 9 bases. The CDR3 loop spans 13 amino acids. Looked up from germline, CDR1 is DFQATT and CDR2 is SNEGSKA (reference sequence). The CDR3 reads CSASGRSSYEQYF. The DNA for the CDR3 is TGCAGTGCTAGTGGGCGGAGCTCCTACGAGCAGTACTTC.

Comments on this clone: Other DNA sequences in the sample encode the same CDR3. This chain joins TRBV6-5 and TRBJ2-2; the D gene is possibly TRBD2 (6 bases). Germline CDR1 MNHEY, CDR2 SVGAGI. V lost 0 bases and J lost 1, with 6 bases in between. The CDR3 spans 15 residues. This chain's CDR3 is CASSYSGGNTGELFF. The CDR3 DNA is TGTGCCAGCAGTTACTCGGGAGGGAACACCGGGGAGCTGTTTTTT.

The chain is built from TRBV12-3 or TRBV12-4 and TRBJ2-3, with D possibly TRBD2 on 5 matching bases. This CDR3 comprises 13 residues. The V end was cut by 6 bases, the J end by 2 bases, with 9 bases between. The CDR3 DNA sequence: TGTGCCAGCAGCCACGGGAACACAGATACGCAGTATTTT. It encodes CASSHGNTDTQYF.

The sample holds one count of this clone. The V and J genes are TRBV5-1 and TRBJ2-5, with 7 positions matching TRBD1. The CDR3 loop spans 15 amino acids. Trimming took 0 bases from V and 2 from J; bases not matched to a gene: 4. In germline, CDR1 is SGHRS, CDR2 YFSETQ. In DNA form, the CDR3 reads TGCGCCAGCAGCTTGGTTCCGGGACAGCAAGAGACCCAGTACTTC. Translation: CASSLVPGQQETQYF. The whole variable domain, remainder taken from reference TRBV5-1 and TRBJ2-5, is KAGVTQTPRYLIKTRGQQVTLSCSPISGHRSVSWYQQTPGQGLQFLFEYFSETQRNKGNFPGRFSGRQFSNSRSEMNVSTLELGDSALYLCASSLVPGQQETQYFGPGTRLLVL.

The CDR3 region is CASSPEGGPGTQYF. For the CDR3, the DNA is TGCGCCAGCAGCCCCGAGGGAGGGCCGGGGACCCAGTACTTC. The genes are TRBV4-3 and TRBJ2-5, with 7 bases that match TRBD2. The CDR3 loop spans 14 amino acids. Germline V gene lookup returns CDR1 LGHNA and CDR2 YSLEER. Unmatched junction bases numbered 9, after V lost 4 bases and J lost 7 bases.

The J gene is TRBJ2-1, the V gene TRBV24-1; the match to TRBD1 covers 7 bases. The CDR3 loop spans 13 amino acids. Germline V gene sequence: CDR1 KGHDR, CDR2 SFDVKD. With 4 bases clipped from V and 4 bases from J, the junction kept 0 bases outside the gene matches. In DNA form, the CDR3 reads TGTGCCACCAGTGAGGACAGGTACAATGAGCAGTTCTTC. It encodes CATSEDRYNEQFF.

This clone was seen more than once but under ten times. V is TRBV6-1 and J is TRBJ1-2, with D hard to call. V was shortened by 2 bases and J by 7 bases, with 11 bases between the two germline ends. CDR1 and CDR2 from the germline V gene are MNHNS and SASEGT. CDR3 length equals 13 residues. The CDR3 spells CASSETETFGYTF. The CDR3 DNA sequence: TGTGCCAGCAGTGAAACAGAGACCTTTGGCTACACCTTC.